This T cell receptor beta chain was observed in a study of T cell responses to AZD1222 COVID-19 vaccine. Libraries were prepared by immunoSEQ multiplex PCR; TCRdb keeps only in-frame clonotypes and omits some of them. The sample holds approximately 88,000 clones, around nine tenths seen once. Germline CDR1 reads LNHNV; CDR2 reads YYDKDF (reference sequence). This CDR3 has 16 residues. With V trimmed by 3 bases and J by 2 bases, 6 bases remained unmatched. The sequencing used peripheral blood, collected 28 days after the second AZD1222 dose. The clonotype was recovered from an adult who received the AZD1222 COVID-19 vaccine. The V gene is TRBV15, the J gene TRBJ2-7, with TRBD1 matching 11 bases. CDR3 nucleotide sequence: TGTGCCACCAGCAGCGCCCGGGACAGGGGGGCCTACGAGCAGTACTTC. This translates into CATSSARDRGAYEQYF.